This T cell receptor (beta chain) was captured in a study of beta chain features in type 1 diabetes. Notes on the study in general: Cells with high TCR expression could be over-represented when cDNA is sequenced. In the patient group, naive, central memory and Treg TCRB repertoires seemed more alike than in the healthy donor group. For Type 1 diabetes patients, all four CD4+ subsets carried TCRB CDR3s that were moderately but significantly shorter.

TCRB transcripts that were expressed got sequenced, as all of the isolated RNA had been reverse transcribed. Produced via immunoSEQ multiplex PCR; TCRdb's table is partial and in-frame only. The repertoire holds under 90,000 clones, roughly 34% seen once, with 0.35% to 0.45% in the top ten. As regards this clone: As yet, its antigen is unknown.

Germline CDR1 and CDR2: SGHTA and FQGTGA. The CDR3 is made up of 14 amino acids. V was shortened by 5 bases and J by 5 bases, with 15 bases between the two germline ends. Post-sort purity exceeded 98% for all sorted populations. V gene TRBV7-3 combines with J gene TRBJ2-5, with D perhaps matching TRBD2 (6 bases). What was sequenced was stem cell memory CD4+ T cells from blood. The receptor's source is a woman aged 18-30 years in good health. DNA for the CDR3: TGTGCCAGCAGCATTATGGGTGGGGGGGAGACCCAGTACTTC. Encoded protein: CASSIMGGGETQYF. Complete variable domain (other parts from reference TRBV7-3 and TRBJ2-5): GAGVSQTPSNKVTEKGKYVELRCDPISGHTALYWYRQSLGQGPEFLIYFQGTGAADDSGLPNDRFFAVRPEGSVSTLKIQRTERGDSAVYLCASSIMGGGETQYFGPGTRLLVL.